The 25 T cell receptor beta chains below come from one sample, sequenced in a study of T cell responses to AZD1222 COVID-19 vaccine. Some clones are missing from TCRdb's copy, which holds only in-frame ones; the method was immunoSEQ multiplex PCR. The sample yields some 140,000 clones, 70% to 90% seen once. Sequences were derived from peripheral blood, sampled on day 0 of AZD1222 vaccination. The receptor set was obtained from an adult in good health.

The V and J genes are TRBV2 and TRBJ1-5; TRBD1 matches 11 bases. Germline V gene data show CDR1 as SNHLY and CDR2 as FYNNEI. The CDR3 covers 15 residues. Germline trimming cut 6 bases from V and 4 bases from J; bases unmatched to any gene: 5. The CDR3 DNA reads TGTGCCAGCAGAATAGGGACAGGGGGAAATCAGCCCCAGCATTTT. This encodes CASRIGTGGNQPQHF.

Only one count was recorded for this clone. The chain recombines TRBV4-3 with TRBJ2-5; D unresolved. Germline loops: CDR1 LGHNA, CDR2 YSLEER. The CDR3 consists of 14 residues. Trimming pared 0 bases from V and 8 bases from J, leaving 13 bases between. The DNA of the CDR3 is TGCGCCAGCAGCCAAGATCCAGCCCTGGGAACCCAGTACTTC. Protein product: CASSQDPALGTQYF.

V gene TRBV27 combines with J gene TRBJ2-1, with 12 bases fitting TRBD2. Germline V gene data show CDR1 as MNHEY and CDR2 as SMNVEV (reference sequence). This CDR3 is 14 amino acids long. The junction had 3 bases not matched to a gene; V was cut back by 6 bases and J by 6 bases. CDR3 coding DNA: TGTGCCAGCAGGACTAGCGGGAGCGCCAATGAGCAGTTCTTC. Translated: CASRTSGSANEQFF.

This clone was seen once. CDR3 nucleotides: TGTGCCATCAGTGAGAGTATGGCAGGGGGCTGGTCTGAAGCTTTCTTT. Its protein product is CAISESMAGGWSEAFF. V is TRBV10-3 and J is TRBJ1-1; 8 nucleotides match TRBD1. The ends lost 2 bases at V and 6 bases at J; junction bases unmatched: 11. The CDR3 length is 16 residues. Germline CDR1 reads ENHRY; CDR2 reads SYGVKD.

The CDR3 bases are TGTGCCAGCAGCCACGTTGACAGATACACTGAAGCTTTCTTT. Its translation: CASSHVDRYTEAFF. The rearrangement joins TRBV7-2 to TRBJ1-1, with D maybe TRBD1 (5 bases). CDR3 size: 14 residues. CDR1 is SGHTA, CDR2 FQGNSA, per germline. Trimming cost V 5 bases and J 3 bases, with 13 bases left between them. Complete variable domain (other parts from reference TRBV7-2 and TRBJ1-1): GAGVSQSPSNKVTEKGKDVELRCDPISGHTALYWYRQSLGQGLEFLIYFQGNSAPDKSGLPSDRFSAERTGGSVSTLTIQRTQQEDSAVYLCASSHVDRYTEAFFGQGTRLTVV.

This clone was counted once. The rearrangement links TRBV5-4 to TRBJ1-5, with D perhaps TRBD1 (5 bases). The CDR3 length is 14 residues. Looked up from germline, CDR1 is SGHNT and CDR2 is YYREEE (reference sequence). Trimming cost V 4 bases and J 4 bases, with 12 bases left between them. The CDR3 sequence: CASSTMGGNQPQHF. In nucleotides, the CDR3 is TGTGCCAGCAGCACGATGGGGGGGAATCAGCCCCAGCATTTT.

The CDR3 protein is CASSVRGTDTQYF. DNA of the CDR3: TGTGCCAGCAGTGTAAGGGGCACAGATACGCAGTATTTT. The chain couples TRBV6-4 to TRBJ2-3; D not certain. The V end lost 4 bases, the J end lost 1 base, and 6 bases lay between the germline ends. The CDR3 consists of 13 residues. CDR1 MRHNA and CDR2 SNTAGT come from the germline V gene.

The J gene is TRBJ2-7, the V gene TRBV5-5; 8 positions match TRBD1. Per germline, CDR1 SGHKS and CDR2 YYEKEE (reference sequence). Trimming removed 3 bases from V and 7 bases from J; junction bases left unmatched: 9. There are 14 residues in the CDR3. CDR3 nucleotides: TGTGCCAGCAGCTGGGGGACAGGCAAGAAAGAGCAGTACTTC. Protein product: CASSWGTGKKEQYF.

Written as DNA, the CDR3 is TGTGCCAGCACCCGGTCTCGGGTCAATTCACCCCTCCACTTT. It is translated as CASTRSRVNSPLHF. The chain uses TRBV28 and TRBJ1-6; D remains ambiguous. The CDR3 is made up of 14 amino acids. Trimming stripped 7 bases from V and 7 bases from J, with 14 bases between. CDR1 and CDR2 from the germline V gene are MDHEN and SYDVKM.

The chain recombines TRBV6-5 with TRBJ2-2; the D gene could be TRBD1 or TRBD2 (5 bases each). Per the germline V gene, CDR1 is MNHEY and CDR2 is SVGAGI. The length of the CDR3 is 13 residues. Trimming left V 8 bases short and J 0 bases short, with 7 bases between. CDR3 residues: CASGDPNTGELFF. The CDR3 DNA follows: TGTGCCAGCGGGGACCCGAACACCGGGGAGCTGTTTTTT.

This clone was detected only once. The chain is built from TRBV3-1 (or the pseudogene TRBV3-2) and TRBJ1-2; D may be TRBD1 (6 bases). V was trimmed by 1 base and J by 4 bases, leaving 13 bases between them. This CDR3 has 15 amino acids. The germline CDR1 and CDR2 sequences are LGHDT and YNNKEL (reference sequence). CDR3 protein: CASSQGWGRSYGYTF. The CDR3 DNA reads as TGTGCCAGCAGCCAAGGTTGGGGGCGAAGCTATGGCTACACCTTC.

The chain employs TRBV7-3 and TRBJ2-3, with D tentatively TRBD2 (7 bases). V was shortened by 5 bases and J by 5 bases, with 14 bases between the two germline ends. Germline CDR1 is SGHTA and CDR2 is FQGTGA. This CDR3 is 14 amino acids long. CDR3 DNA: TGTGCCAGCAGCCAGACGGGGGGCGGAGATACGCAGTATTTT. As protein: CASSQTGGGDTQYF.

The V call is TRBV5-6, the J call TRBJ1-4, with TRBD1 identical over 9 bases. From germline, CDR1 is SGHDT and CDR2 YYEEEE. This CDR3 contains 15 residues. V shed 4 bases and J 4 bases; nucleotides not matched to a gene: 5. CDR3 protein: CASSPGDRDNEKLFF. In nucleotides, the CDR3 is TGTGCCAGCAGCCCGGGGGACAGGGATAATGAAAAACTGTTTTTT.

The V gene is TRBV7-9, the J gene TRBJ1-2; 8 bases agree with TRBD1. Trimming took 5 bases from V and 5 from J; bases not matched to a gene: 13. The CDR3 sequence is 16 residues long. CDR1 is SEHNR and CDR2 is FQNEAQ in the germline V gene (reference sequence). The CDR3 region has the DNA TGTGCCAGCAGCGTAGGCGGGGCAGGGGGCCTTTATGGCTACACCTTC. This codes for CASSVGGAGGLYGYTF.

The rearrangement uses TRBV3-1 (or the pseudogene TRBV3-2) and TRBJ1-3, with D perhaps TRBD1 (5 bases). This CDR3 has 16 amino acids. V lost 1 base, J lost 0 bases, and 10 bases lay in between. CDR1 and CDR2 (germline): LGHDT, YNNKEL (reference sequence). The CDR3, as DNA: TGTGCCAGCAGCCAAGGCTCAGGGTACTCTGGAAACACCATATATTTT. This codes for CASSQGSGYSGNTIYF.

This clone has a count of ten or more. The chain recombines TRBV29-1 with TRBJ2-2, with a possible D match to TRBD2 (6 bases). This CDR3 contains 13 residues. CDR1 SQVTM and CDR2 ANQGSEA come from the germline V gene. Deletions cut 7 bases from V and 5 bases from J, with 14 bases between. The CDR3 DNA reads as TGCAGCGGGCAAATTGGGGGGACCGGGGAGCTGTTTTTT. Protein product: CSGQIGGTGELFF.

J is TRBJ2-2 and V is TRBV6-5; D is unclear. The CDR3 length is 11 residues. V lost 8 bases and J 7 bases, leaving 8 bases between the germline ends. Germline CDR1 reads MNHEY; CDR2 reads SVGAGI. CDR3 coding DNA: TGTGCCAGCGTCTCTCACGGGGAGCTGTTTTTT. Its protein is CASVSHGELFF.

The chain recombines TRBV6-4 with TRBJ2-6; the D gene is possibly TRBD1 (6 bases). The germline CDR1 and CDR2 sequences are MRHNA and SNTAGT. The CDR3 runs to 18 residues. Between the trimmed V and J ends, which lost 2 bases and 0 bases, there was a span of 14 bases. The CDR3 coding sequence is TGTGCCAGCAGTGACACCCTACAGGGAACCTCTGGGGCCAACGTCCTGACTTTC. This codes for CASSDTLQGTSGANVLTF.

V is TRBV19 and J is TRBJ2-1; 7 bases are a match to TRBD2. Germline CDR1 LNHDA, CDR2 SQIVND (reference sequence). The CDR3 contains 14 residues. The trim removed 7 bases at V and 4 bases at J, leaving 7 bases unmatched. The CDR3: CASTSSGGYNEQFF. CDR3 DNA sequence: TGTGCCAGTACTTCGTCGGGGGGTTACAATGAGCAGTTCTTC.

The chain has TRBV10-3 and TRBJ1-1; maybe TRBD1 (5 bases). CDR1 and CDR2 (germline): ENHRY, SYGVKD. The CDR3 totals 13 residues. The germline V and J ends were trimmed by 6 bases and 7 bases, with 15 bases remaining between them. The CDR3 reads CAISPGTPLEAFF. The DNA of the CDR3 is TGTGCCATCAGCCCCGGGACTCCCCTTGAAGCTTTCTTT.

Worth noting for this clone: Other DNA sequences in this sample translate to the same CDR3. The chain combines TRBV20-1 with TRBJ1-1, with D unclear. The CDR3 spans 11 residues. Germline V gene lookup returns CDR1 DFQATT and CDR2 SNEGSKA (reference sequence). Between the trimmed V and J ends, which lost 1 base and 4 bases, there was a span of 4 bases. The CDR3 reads CSARGGTEAFF. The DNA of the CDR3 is TGCAGTGCTAGAGGGGGCACTGAAGCTTTCTTT.

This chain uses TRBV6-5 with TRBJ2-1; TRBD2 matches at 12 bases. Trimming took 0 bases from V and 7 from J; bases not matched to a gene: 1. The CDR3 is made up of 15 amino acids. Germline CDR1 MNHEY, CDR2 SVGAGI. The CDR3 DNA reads TGTGCCAGCAGTTACTCCGGGACTAGCGGGAATGAGCAGTTCTTC. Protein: CASSYSGTSGNEQFF.

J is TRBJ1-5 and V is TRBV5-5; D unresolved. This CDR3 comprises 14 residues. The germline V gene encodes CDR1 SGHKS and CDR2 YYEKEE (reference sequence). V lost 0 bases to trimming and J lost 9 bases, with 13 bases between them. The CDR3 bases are TGTGCCAGCAGCTTGGAGTTGTGGGGAGGGCCCCAGCATTTT. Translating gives CASSLELWGGPQHF.

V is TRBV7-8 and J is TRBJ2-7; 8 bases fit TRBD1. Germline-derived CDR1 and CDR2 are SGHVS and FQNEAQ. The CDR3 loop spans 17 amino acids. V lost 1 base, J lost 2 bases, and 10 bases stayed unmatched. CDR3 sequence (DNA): TGTGCCAGCAGCTTAGAGCTTGGGACAGGTCAAACCTACGAGCAGTACTTC. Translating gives CASSLELGTGQTYEQYF.

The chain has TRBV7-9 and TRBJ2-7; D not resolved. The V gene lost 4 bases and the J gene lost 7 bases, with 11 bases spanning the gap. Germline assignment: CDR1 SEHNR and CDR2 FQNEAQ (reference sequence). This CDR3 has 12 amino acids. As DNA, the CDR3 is TGTGCCAGCAGCTATCAAGGGCGAGAGCAGTACTTC. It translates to CASSYQGREQYF.